The 11 T cell receptor beta chains below were found in one sample sequenced in a study of cytomegalovirus exposure and HLA in healthy donors (dated by TCRdb to about 2017). Libraries were made using the immunoSEQ multiplex PCR assay. The multiplex PCR relied on a mix of 60 forward primers for TCR Vbeta segments and 13 reverse primers for TCR Jbeta segments. Not all clones reach the TCRdb copy of this immuneACCESS table, which keeps in-frame sequences only. Checked studies attribute under half of the gap to unresolved V genes and leave the rest unexplained. This sample gives some 110,000 clones in total; 70% of them show up just once. The biggest ten clones account for 8.5% to 9.5% of the sample. Sequencing was carried out using PBMCs. The receptor source for this set is a man aged 30-40 years in good health and CMV-seropositive.

The genes are TRBV27 and TRBJ1-4, with D possibly being TRBD1 (6 bases). The CDR3 runs to 13 residues. Deletions cut 5 bases from V and 10 bases from J, with 14 bases between. Germline V gives CDR1 MNHEY, CDR2 SMNVEV (reference sequence). The CDR3 here is CASSPKGGRKLFF. The CDR3, as DNA: TGTGCCAGCAGTCCGAAGGGGGGGAGAAAACTGTTTTTT. The whole variable domain, filled in from reference TRBV27 and TRBJ1-4, reads EAQVTQNPRYLITVTGKKLTVTCSQNMNHEYMSWYRQDPGLGLRQIYYSMNVEVTDKGDVPEGYKVSRKEKRNFPLILESPSPNQTSLYFCASSPKGGRKLFFGSGTQLSVL.

V is TRBV10-3 and J is TRBJ1-5, with 7 nucleotides matching TRBD1. With 5 bases clipped from V and 5 bases from J, the junction kept 6 bases outside the gene matches. Germline CDR1 ENHRY, CDR2 SYGVKD. CDR3 length equals 14 residues. CDR3 in DNA: TGTGCCATCAGTACCGGGACAGTCGATCAGCCCCAGCATTTT. Translation gives CAISTGTVDQPQHF.

The chain employs TRBV13 and TRBJ1-1, with D maybe TRBD1 (6 bases). The length of the CDR3 is 16 residues. V was pared by 5 bases and J by 1 base, with 17 bases between. CDR1 PRHDT and CDR2 FYEKMQ come from the germline V gene (reference sequence). The CDR3 coding sequence is TGTGCCAGCAGCAAGGGGCCCGGGACACAGAACACTGAAGCTTTCTTT. Translation gives CASSKGPGTQNTEAFF.

V gene TRBV11-2 combines with J gene TRBJ1-2, with D possibly matching TRBD1 (6 bases). This CDR3 has 16 residues. CDR1 is SGHAT, CDR2 FQNNGV, per germline. Trimming took off 2 bases at V and 4 bases at J, with 17 bases between the two ends. The DNA of the CDR3 is TGTGCCAGCAGCTTAAACAGGGTGGGGACGGGCTATGGCTACACCTTC. As protein: CASSLNRVGTGYGYTF.

This clone has only a few counts. The chain employs TRBV30 and TRBJ2-1, with 9 positions matching TRBD2. Germline V CDR1 and CDR2: GTSNPN, SVGIG (reference sequence). This CDR3 is built from 15 residues. V shed 3 bases and J 7 bases; nucleotides not matched to a gene: 10. The CDR3 DNA sequence: TGTGCCTGGAGGGGCCGGCGGGGGGGCCCTAATGAGCAGTTCTTC. The encoded protein is CAWRGRRGGPNEQFF. The variable domain in full, completed from reference TRBV30 and TRBJ2-1, reads SQTIHQWPATLVQPVGSPLSLECTVEGTSNPNLYWYRQAAGRGLQLLFYSVGIGQISSEVPQNLSASRPQDRQFILSSKKLLLSDSGFYLCAWRGRRGGPNEQFFGPGTRLTVL.

This clone is a singleton in its sample. This chain links TRBV7-2 with TRBJ2-1, with 10 positions matching TRBD2. V was clipped by 5 bases and J by 4 bases; unmatched bases: 11. CDR3 length: 17 amino acids. Germline CDR1 SGHTA, CDR2 FQGNSA. The CDR3 nucleotides are TGTGCCAGCAGCACCCGCCGGGGACTAGCGCCTTACAATGAGCAGTTCTTC. It specifies CASSTRRGLAPYNEQFF. Together with reference TRBV7-2 and TRBJ2-1, the CDR3 gives the full variable domain: GAGVSQSPSNKVTEKGKDVELRCDPISGHTALYWYRQSLGQGLEFLIYFQGNSAPDKSGLPSDRFSAERTGGSVSTLTIQRTQQEDSAVYLCASSTRRGLAPYNEQFFGPGTRLTVL.

The chain's CDR3 is CAWTAWGVGTEAFF. The CDR3 DNA reads as TGTGCCTGGACTGCCTGGGGGGTAGGAACTGAAGCTTTCTTT. The genes are TRBV30 and TRBJ1-1, with a tentative D call TRBD1 (5 bases). The CDR3 has 14 amino acids. Germline V gives CDR1 GTSNPN, CDR2 SVGIG (reference sequence). V lost 4 bases and J lost 5, with 17 bases in between.

J is TRBJ1-1 and V is TRBV27, with 10 bases aligning to TRBD1. With V trimmed by 6 bases and J by 6 bases, 10 bases remained unmatched. Germline CDR1 MNHEY, CDR2 SMNVEV (reference sequence). The CDR3 has 15 residues. In DNA form, the CDR3 reads TGTGCCAGCAGGCTGGGGACTGGGACAGGGGCTGAAGCTTTCTTT. As protein: CASRLGTGTGAEAFF.

The genes are TRBV2 and TRBJ2-5; TRBD2 matches at 11 bases. The end of the DNA is better explained by TRBJ2-7, so the J call may be wrong. Germline V gene lookup returns CDR1 SNHLY and CDR2 FYNNEI. The CDR3 spans 13 residues. The CDR3 loop reads CASYSGGAHEQYF. The CDR3 DNA sequence: TGTGCCAGCTATAGCGGGGGGGCCCACGAGCAGTACTTC.

The J gene is TRBJ2-2, the V gene TRBV2, with TRBD1 matching over 9 bases. V lost 10 bases to trimming and J lost 7 bases; unmatched junction nucleotides: 7. Germline loops: CDR1 SNHLY, CDR2 FYNNEI. The CDR3 has 13 residues. CDR3 region: CATDRGYSGELFF. CDR3 nucleotides: TGTGCCACGGACAGGGGTTATAGCGGGGAGCTGTTTTTT.

The chain joins TRBV7-9 to TRBJ1-2, with 8 nucleotides matching TRBD1. The V and J ends lost 5 bases and 7 bases, in that order; junction bases with no gene match: 3. The germline V gene has CDR1 SEHNR and CDR2 FQNEAQ (reference sequence). The CDR3 loop spans 12 amino acids. The CDR3 spells CASSAGQGGYTF. In nucleotides, the CDR3 is TGTGCCAGCAGCGCCGGACAGGGTGGCTACACCTTC.